This record looks at one TCR beta chain sequence and its context. Which antigen it targets is not known. Base qualities were left out, and no much larger clone turns up one base away. V lost 4 bases and J lost 2 bases; the stretch between them is 11 bases long. CDR1 and CDR2 (SGHNT, YENEEA) derive from the germline V gene. The cysteine opens and the phenylalanine closes a CDR3 of 14 amino acids. Just the 42-base CDR3 DNA is kept, in frame starting at base 1. Library prep was done by the immunoSEQ multiplex PCR assay. Drawn from immuneACCESS, this table holds only the in-frame rearrangements with V and J called that TCRdb kept. Clones are partly lost; checked studies trace under half to an unresolved V gene and leave the rest unexplained. For this sample the table gives approximately 50,000 clones, of which 80% to 95% were detected only once. The top ten clones comprise 0.35% to 0.45% of the sample.

This entry belongs to a study of T cell changes during pregnancy in multiple sclerosis (dated by TCRdb to between 2017 and 2020). With regard to the full study: The study looked at changes in the T cell repertoire across pregnancy in women with multiple sclerosis.

Recombination linked TRBV11-3 to TRBJ2-5; the D gene is perhaps TRBD1, from 5 matching bases. The sample in question was CD4+ T cells from peripheral blood mononuclear cells, obtained after pregnancy. The receptor comes from a female donor with multiple sclerosis, enrolled in a pregnancy study. The CDR3 has the sequence CASSSTGPQETQYF. The DNA is TGTGCCAGCAGCTCTACAGGTCCTCAAGAGACCCAGTACTTC.